The 20 T cell receptor beta chains presented below share a single source sample, sequenced in a study of blood T cell repertoires in COVID-19. Assay used: immunoSEQ multiplex PCR; TCRdb lists only in-frame clones, some missing. The repertoire has about 74,000 clones, about nine tenths of them found once; the top ten carry 29%. Sequencing was done on a sample of peripheral blood. These receptors came from a woman older than 75 with active or convalescent COVID-19.

This chain joins TRBV27 and TRBJ1-1; tentatively, D is TRBD1 (6 bases). Looked up from germline, CDR1 is MNHEY and CDR2 is SMNVEV (reference sequence). The CDR3 runs to 16 residues. Trimming removed 3 bases from V and 0 bases from J, with 14 bases in between. CDR3 sequence (DNA): TGTGCCAGCAGTTTTCGGTCGTGGGGGCTGAACACTGAAGCTTTCTTT. Translation gives CASSFRSWGLNTEAFF.

This clone was seen once. The gene calls are TRBV11-2 and TRBJ1-2; a possible D gene is TRBD1 (5 bases). This CDR3 comprises 15 residues. Germline V CDR1 and CDR2: SGHAT, FQNNGV. Trimming pared 3 bases from V and 0 bases from J, leaving 11 bases between. CDR3 nucleotides: TGTGCCAGCAGCTTCGCGGCAGGGACTAACTATGGCTACACCTTC. Translated: CASSFAAGTNYGYTF.

The chain links TRBV7-2 to TRBJ2-3, with D possibly TRBD2 on 6 matching bases. V was trimmed by 5 bases and J by 6 bases, leaving 15 bases between them. The CDR3 is 14 residues long. From germline, CDR1 is SGHTA and CDR2 FQGNSA. The CDR3 sequence is CASSSIAGPDTQYF. As DNA, the CDR3 is TGTGCCAGCAGCAGCATCGCGGGGCCGGATACGCAGTATTTT.

This chain joins TRBV7-2 and TRBJ1-4; 10 bases match TRBD1. Germline CDR1 is SGHTA and CDR2 is FQGNSA. The V and J ends lost 5 bases and 5 bases, in that order; junction bases with no gene match: 11. The CDR3 totals 17 residues. In DNA form, the CDR3 reads TGTGCCAGCAGCGCGGATTCTTGGACAGGGGGAAATGAAAAACTGTTTTTT. Amino acid sequence: CASSADSWTGGNEKLFF.

This rearrangement joins TRBV28 to TRBJ2-7; TRBD1 agrees at 10 bases. V gave up 7 bases and J gave up 2 bases; unmatched junction bases: 8. The CDR3 contains 15 residues. The V gene's germline CDR1 is MDHEN and CDR2 SYDVKM. The CDR3 DNA follows: TGTGCCAGCACCCAATCCGGGACAGGGGCCTACGAGCAGTACTTC. The encoded protein is CASTQSGTGAYEQYF.

The V call is TRBV7-6, the J call TRBJ1-4; TRBD1 might be the D (6 bases). The germline V and J ends were trimmed by 5 bases and 7 bases, with 23 bases remaining between them. The CDR3 length is 17 residues. Germline V lookup: CDR1 SGHVS, CDR2 FNYEAQ. Here the CDR3 reads CASSPRALAGEVEKLFF. DNA for the CDR3: TGTGCCAGCAGCCCCAGGGCATTGGCAGGGGAAGTTGAAAAACTGTTTTTT.

This clone was picked up a small number of times. This chain links TRBV7-2 with TRBJ2-1; D may be TRBD2 (7 bases). Germline assignment: CDR1 SGHTA and CDR2 FQGNSA. This CDR3 comprises 14 residues. V lost 10 bases and J lost 10, with 23 bases in between. CDR3 sequence reads: CATQRGGLHREQFF. CDR3 coding DNA: TGTGCCACCCAGAGGGGGGGCCTACATCGAGAGCAGTTCTTC.

V and J are TRBV5-1 and TRBJ1-1; 8 nucleotides agree with TRBD1. With V trimmed by 7 bases and J by 0 bases, 8 bases remained unmatched. Per the germline V gene, CDR1 is SGHRS and CDR2 is YFSETQ. The length of the CDR3 is 15 residues. The CDR3 nucleotides read TGCGCCAGCTTTACAGGGGGTGGAATGAACACTGAAGCTTTCTTT. Its translation: CASFTGGGMNTEAFF.

This chain's CDR3 is CATRGLDTQYF. CDR3 DNA sequence: TGTGCCACACGCGGGTTAGATACGCAGTATTTT. The chain couples TRBV24-1 to TRBJ2-3, with D possibly TRBD2 on 5 matching bases. The CDR3 extends over 11 amino acids. The V gene lost 10 bases and the J gene lost 5 bases, with 9 bases spanning the gap. Germline assignment: CDR1 KGHDR and CDR2 SFDVKD.

The genes are TRBV10-3 and TRBJ2-7; 11 bases match TRBD2. CDR3 length equals 16 residues. Germline CDR1 and CDR2: ENHRY and SYGVKD. Trimming at V came to 0 bases and at J to 2 bases, leaving 3 bases not matched to a gene. The DNA of the CDR3 is TGTGCCATCAGTGAGTCAACTAGCGGGAGCACCTACGAGCAGTACTTC. It yields the protein CAISESTSGSTYEQYF.

The CDR3 region has the DNA TGTGCCTCCGAACAGGGGTTTAGGGAGACCCAGTACTTC. Protein: CASEQGFRETQYF. The chain links TRBV30 to TRBJ2-5; 7 nucleotides match TRBD1. The CDR3 is made up of 13 amino acids. Per the germline V gene, CDR1 is GTSNPN and CDR2 is SVGIG (reference sequence). After removal of 7 bases from V and 5 bases from J, the junction contained 10 bases not matched to a gene.

V usage is TRBV5-6 and J usage is TRBJ2-7; 9 bases are a match to TRBD1. The germline gives CDR1 SGHDT, CDR2 YYEEEE. The CDR3 length is 15 residues. V lost 4 bases to trimming and J lost 3 bases; unmatched junction nucleotides: 8. The CDR3 DNA reads as TGTGCCAGCAGCGTATTACCGGGACAGGGCTACGAGCAGTACTTC. Amino acid sequence: CASSVLPGQGYEQYF. Full variable domain (outside the CDR3, taken from reference TRBV5-6 and TRBJ2-7): DAGVTQSPTHLIKTRGQQVTLRCSPKSGHDTVSWYQQALGQGPQFIFQYYEEEERQRGNFPDRFSGHQFPNYSSELNVNALLLGDSALYLCASSVLPGQGYEQYFGPGTRLTVT.

This chain uses TRBV10-1 with TRBJ1-1, with D possibly TRBD1 on 5 matching bases. The CDR3 has 16 residues. The ends were cut back, 3 bases at V and 3 bases at J, with 17 bases in the middle. Germline V lookup: CDR1 WNHNN, CDR2 SYGVQD (reference sequence). The CDR3 DNA reads TGCGCCAGCAGTGACCAGGGTAAAGGTACGGACACTGAAGCTTTCTTT. Translating it yields CASSDQGKGTDTEAFF.

The rearrangement uses TRBV6-5 and TRBJ1-1, with D maybe TRBD1 (6 bases). CDR1 MNHEY and CDR2 SVGAGI come from the germline V gene. The length of the CDR3 is 13 residues. Trimming pared 8 bases from V and 1 base from J, leaving 11 bases between. The CDR3 nucleotides are TGTGCCAGCTTGGTAGGGGGGAACACTGAAGCTTTCTTT. It translates to CASLVGGNTEAFF.

This chain connects TRBV7-2 to TRBJ2-5, with D possibly matching TRBD2 (5 bases). The CDR3 runs to 13 residues. Deletions cut 8 bases from V and 2 bases from J, with 12 bases between. In germline, CDR1 is SGHTA, CDR2 FQGNSA. In DNA form, the CDR3 reads TGTGCCAGCGGGAGATCCTTACAAGAGACCCAGTACTTC. Amino acid sequence: CASGRSLQETQYF.

The chain couples TRBV28 to TRBJ1-5; 7 nucleotides match TRBD1. V was pared by 7 bases and J by 3 bases, with 6 bases of the junction left unmatched. CDR1 is MDHEN, CDR2 SYDVKM, per germline. CDR3 size: 14 residues. This CDR3 reads CASNIQGYNQPQHF. CDR3 coding DNA: TGTGCCAGCAATATACAGGGGTACAATCAGCCCCAGCATTTT. Based on the CDR3 plus reference TRBV28 and TRBJ1-5, the full variable domain is DVKVTQSSRYLVKRTGEKVFLECVQDMDHENMFWYRQDPGLGLRLIYFSYDVKMKEKGDIPEGYSVSREKKERFSLILESASTNQTSMYLCASNIQGYNQPQHFGDGTRLSIL.

The chain has TRBV4-1 and TRBJ1-5; no reliable D call. The CDR3 is 15 residues long. CDR1 is MGHRA, CDR2 YSYEKL, per germline. V was cut by 1 base and J by 3 bases, with 10 bases left in between. CDR3 coding DNA: TGCGCCAGCAGCCAAGCCAGCGTTTCCAATCAGCCCCAGCATTTT. It is translated as CASSQASVSNQPQHF.

This rearrangement joins TRBV5-1 to TRBJ2-3, with 8 bases that match TRBD1. The germline V gene encodes CDR1 SGHRS and CDR2 YFSETQ. The CDR3 has 17 amino acids. The V segment lost 0 bases and the J segment 4 bases; nucleotides outside the gene matches: 10. Here the CDR3 DNA reads TGCGCCAGCAGCTTGGGCTCCGGACAGGGTTTTTCAGATACGCAGTATTTT. As protein: CASSLGSGQGFSDTQYF.

The chain joins TRBV5-8 to TRBJ2-1, with TRBD2 matching over 10 bases. The CDR3 runs to 15 residues. Germline V lookup: CDR1 SGHTS, CDR2 YDEGEE. V gave up 4 bases and J gave up 3 bases; unmatched junction bases: 4. The CDR3 nucleotides read TGTGCCAGCAGCAGAGCGGGGGGGAGCTACAATGAGCAGTTCTTC. Its translation is CASSRAGGSYNEQFF. The full variable domain, with the rest looked up from reference TRBV5-8 and TRBJ2-1, is EAGVTQSPTHLIKTRGQQATLRCSPISGHTSVYWYQQALGLGLQFLLWYDEGEERNRGNFPPRFSGRQFPNYSSELNVNALELEDSALYLCASSRAGGSYNEQFFGPGTRLTVL.

The J gene is TRBJ2-3, the V gene TRBV2; 14 bases map to TRBD2. Germline CDR1 reads SNHLY; CDR2 reads FYNNEI. J lost 8 bases, V lost 8 bases, and 6 bases had no gene match. The CDR3 sequence is 14 residues long. CDR3 sequence (DNA): TGTGCCAGCGGACTAGCGGGGGGAGGGGCTACGCAGTATTTT. Translated: CASGLAGGGATQYF.